This T cell receptor beta chain emerged from a study of CD8+CD57+ T cells in acquired aplastic anemia. Study-level information: The sorted CD4+ and CD8+ cells yielded an average approximately 3.3 ug of DNA. CD4+ reads averaged about 10.8 million in healthy donors.

The germline V gene has CDR1 SGHRS and CDR2 YFSETQ. Trimming cost V 6 bases and J 8 bases, with 24 bases left between them. The CDR3 is made up of 16 amino acids. TCR beta VDJ and CDR3 profiling used genomic DNA as template. TCRdb called the reads again in MiXCR, with one record for every CDR3 protein. Of about 420,000 distinct CDR3 sequences listed, around 68% are singletons. The sequenced sample was sorted CD4+, CD8+, or CD8+CD57+ T cells (not recorded which) from PBMCs. The J gene is TRBJ2-1, the V gene TRBV5-1, with D perhaps TRBD1 or TRBD2 (7 bases each). The TCR sequence derives from a human donor in good health, serving as a control. The CDR3 region has the DNA TGCGCCAGCATTGGGAGGGGGCACCTAGGAGGGGATGAGCAGTTCTTC. Protein product: CASIGRGHLGGDEQFF.